The rows below give T cell receptor gamma chains drawn from one sample of a study of intestinal T cells in coeliac disease. TCRdb re-called the multiplex PCR reads via CATT. The table shows approximately 900 gamma-chain clones, with 46% occurring only once. The specimen was a duodenal biopsy. Receptors originate from a human donor with celiac disease. Each CDR3 is given with its conserved first and last residue. The order of the fields is CDR3 protein, CDR3 DNA, clone size, V gene, J gene. Expanded clones get a size class; other rows say once, few or many, or leave the size out.

CAALGLVSGWFKIF,TGTGCTGCGTTGGGATTGGTTTCTGGTTGGTTCAAGATATTT,once,TRGV10,TRGJP1
CATWVLLYYKKLF,TGTGCCACCTGGGTCCTACTTTATTATAAGAAACTCTTT,-,TRGV3,TRGJ1/TRGJ2
CAAWDLYPCWFKIF,TGTGCTGCGTGGGACTTATATCCCTGTTGGTTCAAGATATTT,-,TRGV10,TRGJP1
CATWDRPNVTGWFKIF,TGTGCCACCTGGGACAGGCCTAACGTCACTGGTTGGTTCAAGATATTT,-,TRGV3,TRGJP1
CATWDNPFDYKKLF,TGTGCCACCTGGGATAACCCTTTCGATTATAAGAAACTCTTT,-,TRGV8,TRGJ1/TRGJ2
CAAWIICGKLF,TGTGCTGCGTGGATTATATGCGGGAAACTCTTT,-,TRGV10,TRGJ1/TRGJ2
CAAWGRINKKLF,TGTGCTGCGTGGGGGAGGATTAATAAAAAACTCTTT,-,TRGV10,TRGJ1/TRGJ2
CATTGGNFGAFYYKKLF,TGTGCCACCACGGGGGGGAATTTTGGGGCTTTTTATTATAAGAAACTCTTT,-,TRGV4,TRGJ1/TRGJ2
CATWDRPKRTNKKLF,TGTGCCACCTGGGATAGGCCTAAAAGGACTAATAAGAAACTCTTT,-,TRGV8,TRGJ1/TRGJ2
CAAWGLAGWFKIF,TGTGCTGCGTGGGGATTAGCTGGTTGGTTCAAGATATTT,few,TRGV10,TRGJP1
CAAFSIPSGWFKIF,TGTGCTGCGTTCTCAATACCATCTGGTTGGTTCAAGATATTT,-,TRGV10,TRGJP1
CATWDRLLRNEFIIKKLF,TGTGCCACCTGGGACAGGCTCCTACGGAACGAATTTATTATAAAGAAACTCTTT,-,TRGV3,TRGJ1/TRGJ2
CATWESWYYKKLF,TGTGCCACCTGGGAAAGTTGGTATTATAAGAAACTCTTT,few,TRGV3,TRGJ1/TRGJ2
CATWEKWYYKKLF,TGTGCCACCTGGGAAAAGTGGTATTATAAGAAACTCTTT,-,TRGV3,TRGJ1/TRGJ2
CALWRCILRYYKKLF,TGTGCCTTGTGGAGGTGCATTCTTCGGTATTATAAGAAACTCTTT,-,TRGV9,TRGJ1/TRGJ2
CALWGHYKKLF,TGTGCCTTGTGGGGGCATTATAAGAAACTCTTT,large,TRGV9,TRGJ1/TRGJ2
CACWIERSDWIKTF,TGTGCCTGCTGGATTGAACGTAGTGATTGGATCAAGACGTTT,hyperexpanded,TRGV11,TRGJP2
CATWDGKKITYYKKLF,TGTGCCACCTGGGACGGGAAAAAAATTACTTATTATAAGAAACTCTTT,-,TRGV2,TRGJ1/TRGJ2
CATWDGLNYYKKLF,TGTGCCACCTGGGACGGTTTGAATTATTATAAGAAACTCTTT,few,TRGV3,TRGJ1/TRGJ2
CADLGRASDSSDWIKTF,TGTGCCGACCTGGGACGGGCCAGTGATAGTAGTGATTGGATCAAGACGTTT,-,TRGV2,TRGJP2
CALWDPELFIRKVF,TGTGCCTTGTGGGACCCCGAATTATTTATAAGAAAGGTGTTC,-,TRGV9,TRGJ1/TRGJ2
CATLDRRYRKLF,TGTGCCACCTTGGATCGGCGTTATAGGAAACTCTTT,-,TRGV2,TRGJ1/TRGJ2
CAIGLGIYYKKLF,TGTGCCATAGGGCTAGGGATTTATTATAAGAAACTCTTT,large,TRGV8,TRGJ1/TRGJ2
CAAWDSLKVF,TGTGCTGCGTGGGATTCCCTTAAGGTCTTT,large,TRGV10,TRGJ1/TRGJ2
CAAWDYTLVFATGWFKIF,TGTGCTGCGTGGGATTATACCCTAGTTTTTGCCACTGGTTGGTTCAAGATATTT,-,TRGV10,TRGJP1
CALWEVRDGTGWFKIF,TGTGCCTTGTGGGAGGTGCGAGATGGCACTGGTTGGTTCAAGATATTT,large,TRGV9,TRGJP1
CATWDVIIYYKKLF,TGTGCCACCTGGGATGTAATAATTTATTATAAGAAACTCTTT,-,TRGV4,TRGJ1/TRGJ2
CATWDSLRSDWIKTF,TGTGCCACCTGGGATAGCTTAAGGAGTGATTGGATCAAGACGTTT,-,TRGV8,TRGJP2
CATWGRAWYKKLF,TGTGCCACCTGGGGACGGGCCTGGTATAAGAAACTCTTT,-,TRGV2,TRGJ1/TRGJ2
CAAAQCYKKLF,TGTGCTGCTGCTCAATGTTATAAGAAACTCTTT,-,TRGV10,TRGJ1/TRGJ2
CAPGILTYKKLF,TGTGCACCTGGGATACTAACATATAAGAAACTCTTT,-,TRGV8,TRGJ1/TRGJ2
CAAWDCVLVFKIF,TGTGCTGCGTGGGATTGCGTGTTAGTGTTCAAGATATTT,-,TRGV10,TRGJP1
CAPNTTGWFKIF,TGTGCCCCGAATACCACTGGTTGGTTCAAGATATTT,-,TRGV9,TRGJP1
CATWDRKLF,TGTGCCACCTGGGACAGGAAACTCTTT,large,TRGV3,TRGJ1/TRGJ2
CAAWGYLGYKKLF,TGTGCTGCGTGGGGATACTTGGGCTATAAGAAACTCTTT,once,TRGV10,TRGJ1/TRGJ2
CATWDKHSPTGWFKIF,TGTGCCACCTGGGACAAGCATTCACCTACTGGTTGGTTCAAGATATTT,-,TRGV3,TRGJP1
CATWDGPPRRDWIKTF,TGTGCCACCTGGGACGGGCCTCCTCGGCGGGATTGGATCAAGACGTTT,-,TRGV2,TRGJP2
CATWDGSKAGWFKIF,TGTGCCACCTGGGACGGCAGTAAGGCTGGTTGGTTCAAGATATTT,few,TRGV2,TRGJP1
CATWDSLYYKKLF,TGTGCCACCTGGGATAGCCTCTATTATAAGAAACTCTTT,large,TRGV8,TRGJ1/TRGJ2
CAAWAVQGTDYKKLF,TGTGCTGCGTGGGCCGTCCAAGGGACTGACTATAAGAAACTCTTT,large,TRGV10,TRGJ1/TRGJ2
CATWTGSYGTNYYKKLF,TGTGCCACCTGGACAGGCTCCTACGGAACGAATTATTATAAGAAACTCTTT,-,TRGV3,TRGJ1/TRGJ2
CADLGRNSSDWIKTF,TGTGCCGACCTGGGTCGGAATAGTAGTGATTGGATCAAGACGTTT,-,TRGV2,TRGJP2
CAAWDFVEVTGWFKIF,TGTGCTGCGTGGGATTTCGTGGAAGTCACTGGTTGGTTCAAGATATTT,-,TRGV10,TRGJP1
CAAWGKAGWFKIF,TGTGCTGCGTGGGGAAAGGCTGGTTGGTTCAAGATATTT,-,TRGV10,TRGJP1
CAAWSPNYYKKLF,TGTGCTGCGTGGTCCCCGAATTATTATAAGAAACTCTTT,hyperexpanded,TRGV10,TRGJ1/TRGJ2
CACWIRRYKKLF,TGTGCCTGCTGGATTAGGCGTTATAAGAAACTCTTT,large,TRGV11,TRGJ1/TRGJ2
CADTWRIGKLF,TGTGCCGACACATGGCGCATCGGGAAACTCTTT,-,TRGV2,TRGJ1/TRGJ2
CAAWDIPWFKIF,TGTGCTGCGTGGGACATCCCCTGGTTCAAGATATTT,large,TRGV10,TRGJP1
CAPGITGWFKIF,TGTGCACCTGGGATCACTGGTTGGTTCAAGATATTT,few,TRGV8,TRGJP1
CATPIKKLF,TGTGCCACACCTATTAAGAAACTCTTT,large,TRGV2,TRGJ1/TRGJ2
CAALALVGFKIF,TGTGCTGCGTTAGCCCTAGTTGGGTTCAAGATATTT,-,TRGV10,TRGJP1
CAAWGPHGWFKIF,TGTGCTGCGTGGGGACCACATGGTTGGTTCAAGATATTT,large,TRGV10,TRGJP1
CATWDGNSSDWIKTF,TGTGCCACCTGGGACGGGAATAGTAGTGATTGGATCAAGACGTTT,-,TRGV2,TRGJP2